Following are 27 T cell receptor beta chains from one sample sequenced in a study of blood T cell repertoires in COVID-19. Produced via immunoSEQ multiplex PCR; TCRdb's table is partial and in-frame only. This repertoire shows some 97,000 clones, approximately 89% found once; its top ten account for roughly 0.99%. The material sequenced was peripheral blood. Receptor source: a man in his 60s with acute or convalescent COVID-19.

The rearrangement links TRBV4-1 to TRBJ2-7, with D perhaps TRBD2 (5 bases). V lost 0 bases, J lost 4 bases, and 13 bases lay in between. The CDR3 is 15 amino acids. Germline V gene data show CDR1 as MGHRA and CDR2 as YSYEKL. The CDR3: CASSQEPADVYEQYF. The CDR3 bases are TGCGCCAGCAGCCAAGAGCCAGCGGACGTTTACGAGCAGTACTTC.

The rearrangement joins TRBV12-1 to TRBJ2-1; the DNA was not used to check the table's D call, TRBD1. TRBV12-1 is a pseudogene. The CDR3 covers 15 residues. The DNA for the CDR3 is TGTGCCAGCACTGAGGACAGGGGCTGGTACAATGAGCAGTTCTTC. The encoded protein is CASTEDRGWYNEQFF.

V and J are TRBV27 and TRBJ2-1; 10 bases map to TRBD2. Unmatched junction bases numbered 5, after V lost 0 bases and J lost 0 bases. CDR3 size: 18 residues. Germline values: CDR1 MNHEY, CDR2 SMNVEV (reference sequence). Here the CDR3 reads CASSLSLAGTSSYNEQFF. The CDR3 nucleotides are TGTGCCAGCAGTTTATCACTAGCGGGGACGAGCTCCTACAATGAGCAGTTCTTC.

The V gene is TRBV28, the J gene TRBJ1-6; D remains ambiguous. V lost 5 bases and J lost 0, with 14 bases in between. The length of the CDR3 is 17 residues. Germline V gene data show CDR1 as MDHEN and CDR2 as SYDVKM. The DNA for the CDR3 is TGTGCCAGCAGTATCCTATCCGGGGACTCCTATAATTCACCCCTCCACTTT. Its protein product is CASSILSGDSYNSPLHF.

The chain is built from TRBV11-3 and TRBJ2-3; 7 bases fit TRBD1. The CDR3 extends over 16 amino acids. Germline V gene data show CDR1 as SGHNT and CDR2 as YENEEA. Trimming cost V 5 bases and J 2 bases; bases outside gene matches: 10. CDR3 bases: TGTGCCAGCAGCCCACTGGGGACAGTGCCCACAGATACGCAGTATTTT. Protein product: CASSPLGTVPTDTQYF. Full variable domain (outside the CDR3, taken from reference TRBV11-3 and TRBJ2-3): EAGVVQSPRYKIIEKKQPVAFWCNPISGHNTLYWYLQNLGQGPELLIRYENEEAVDDSQLPKDRFSAERLKGVDSTLKIQPAELGDSAVYLCASSPLGTVPTDTQYFGPGTRLTVL.

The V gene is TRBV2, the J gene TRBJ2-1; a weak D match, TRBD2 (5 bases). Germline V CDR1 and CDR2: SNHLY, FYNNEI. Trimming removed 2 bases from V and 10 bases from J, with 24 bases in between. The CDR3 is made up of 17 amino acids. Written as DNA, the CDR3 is TGTGCCAGCAGTGAATCGTTAGCGCCCCCCTATTCCGGGGAGCAGTTCTTC. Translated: CASSESLAPPYSGEQFF.

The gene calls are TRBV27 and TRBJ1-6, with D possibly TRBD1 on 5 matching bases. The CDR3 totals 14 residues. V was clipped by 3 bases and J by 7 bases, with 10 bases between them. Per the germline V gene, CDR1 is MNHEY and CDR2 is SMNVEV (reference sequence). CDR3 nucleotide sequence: TGTGCCAGCAGTTTGACAGTTCCAAATTCACCCCTCCACTTT. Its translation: CASSLTVPNSPLHF.

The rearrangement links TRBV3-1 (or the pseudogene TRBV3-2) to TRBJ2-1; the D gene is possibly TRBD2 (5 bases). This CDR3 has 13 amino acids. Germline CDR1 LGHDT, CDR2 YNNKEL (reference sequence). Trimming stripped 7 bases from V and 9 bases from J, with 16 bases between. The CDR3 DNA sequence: TGTGCCAGCACTACGACCGGACTTATTGAGCAGTTCTTC. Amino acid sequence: CASTTTGLIEQFF.

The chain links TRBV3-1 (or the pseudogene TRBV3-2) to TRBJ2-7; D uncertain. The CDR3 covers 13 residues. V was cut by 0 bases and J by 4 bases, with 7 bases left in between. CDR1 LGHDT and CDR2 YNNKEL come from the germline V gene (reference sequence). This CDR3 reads CASSQDPGYEQYF. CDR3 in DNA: TGTGCCAGCAGCCAAGATCCGGGTTACGAGCAGTACTTC.

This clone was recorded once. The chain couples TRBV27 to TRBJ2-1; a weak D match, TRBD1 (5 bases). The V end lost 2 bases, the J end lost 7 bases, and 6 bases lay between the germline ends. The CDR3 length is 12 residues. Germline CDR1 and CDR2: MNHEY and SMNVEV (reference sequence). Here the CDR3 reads CASSLRGNEQFF. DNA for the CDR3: TGTGCCAGCAGTTTAAGGGGAAATGAGCAGTTCTTC.

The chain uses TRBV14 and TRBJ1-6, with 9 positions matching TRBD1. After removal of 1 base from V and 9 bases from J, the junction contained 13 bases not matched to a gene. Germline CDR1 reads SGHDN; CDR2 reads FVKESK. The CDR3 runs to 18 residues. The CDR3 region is CASSQVGDRVFLGSPLHF. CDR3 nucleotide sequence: TGTGCCAGCAGCCAAGTAGGGGACAGGGTTTTTCTGGGTTCACCCCTCCACTTT.

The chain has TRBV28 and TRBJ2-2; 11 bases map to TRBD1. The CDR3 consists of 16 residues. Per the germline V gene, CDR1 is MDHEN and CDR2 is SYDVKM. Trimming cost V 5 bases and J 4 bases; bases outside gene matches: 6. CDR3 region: CASSLPGTGGTGELFF. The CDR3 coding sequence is TGTGCCAGCAGTCTGCCCGGGACAGGGGGCACCGGGGAGCTGTTTTTT.

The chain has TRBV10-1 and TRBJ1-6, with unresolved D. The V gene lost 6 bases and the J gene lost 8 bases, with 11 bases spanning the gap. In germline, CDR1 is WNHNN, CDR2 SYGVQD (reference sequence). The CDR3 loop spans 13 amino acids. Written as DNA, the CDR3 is TGCGCCAGCAGCGAGAGCTCGGATTCACCCCTCCACTTT. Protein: CASSESSDSPLHF.

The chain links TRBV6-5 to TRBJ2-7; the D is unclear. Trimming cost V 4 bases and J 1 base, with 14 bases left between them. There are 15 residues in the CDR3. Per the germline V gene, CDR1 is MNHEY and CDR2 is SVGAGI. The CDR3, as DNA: TGTGCCAGCAGTTCCCTAAGCACGCTATCCTACGAGCAGTACTTC. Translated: CASSSLSTLSYEQYF.

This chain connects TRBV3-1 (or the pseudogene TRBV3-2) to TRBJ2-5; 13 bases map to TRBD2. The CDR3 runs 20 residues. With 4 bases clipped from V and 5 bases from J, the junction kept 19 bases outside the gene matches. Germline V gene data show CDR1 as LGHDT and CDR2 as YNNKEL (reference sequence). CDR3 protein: CASSPKTGLAGVKRRETQYF. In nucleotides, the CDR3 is TGTGCCAGCAGCCCCAAAACCGGACTAGCGGGAGTAAAAAGACGTGAGACCCAGTACTTC.

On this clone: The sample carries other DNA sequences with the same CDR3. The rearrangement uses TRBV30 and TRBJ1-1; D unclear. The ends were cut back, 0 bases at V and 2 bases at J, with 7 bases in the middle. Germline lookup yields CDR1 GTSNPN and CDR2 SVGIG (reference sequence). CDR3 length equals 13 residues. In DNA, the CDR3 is TGTGCCTGGAGTGTGGGCAGAAACACTGAAGCTTTCTTT. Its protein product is CAWSVGRNTEAFF.

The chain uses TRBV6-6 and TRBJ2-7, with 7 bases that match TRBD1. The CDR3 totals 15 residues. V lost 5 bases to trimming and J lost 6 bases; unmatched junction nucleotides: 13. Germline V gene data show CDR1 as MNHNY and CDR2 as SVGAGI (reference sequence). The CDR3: CASSTVTGLWGEQYF. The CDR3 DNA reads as TGTGCCAGCAGTACGGTGACAGGGCTCTGGGGCGAGCAGTACTTC.

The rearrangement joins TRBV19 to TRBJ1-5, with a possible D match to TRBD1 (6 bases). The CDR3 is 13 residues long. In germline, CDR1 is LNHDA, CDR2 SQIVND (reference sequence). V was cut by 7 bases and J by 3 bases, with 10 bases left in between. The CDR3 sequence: CASTTGNNQPQHF. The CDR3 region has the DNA TGTGCCAGTACTACAGGGAACAATCAGCCCCAGCATTTT.

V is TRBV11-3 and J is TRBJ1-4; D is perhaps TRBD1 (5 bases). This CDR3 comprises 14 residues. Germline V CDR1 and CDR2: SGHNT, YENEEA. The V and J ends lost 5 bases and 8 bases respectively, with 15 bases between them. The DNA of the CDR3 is TGTGCCAGCAGCCCCGGCAGGGCAGGGGAAAAACTGTTTTTT. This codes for CASSPGRAGEKLFF.

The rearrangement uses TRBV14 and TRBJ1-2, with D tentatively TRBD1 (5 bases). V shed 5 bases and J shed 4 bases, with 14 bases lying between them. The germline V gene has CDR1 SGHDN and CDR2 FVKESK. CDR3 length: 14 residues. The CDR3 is CASSEDTQLYGYTF. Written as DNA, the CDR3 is TGTGCCAGCAGCGAGGACACGCAGCTCTATGGCTACACCTTC.

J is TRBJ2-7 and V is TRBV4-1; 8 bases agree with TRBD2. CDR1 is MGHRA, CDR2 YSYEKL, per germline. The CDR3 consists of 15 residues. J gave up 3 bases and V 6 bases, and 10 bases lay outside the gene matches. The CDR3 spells CASSPNPGGNYEQYF. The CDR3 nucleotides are TGCGCCAGCAGTCCAAACCCGGGAGGGAACTACGAGCAGTACTTC.

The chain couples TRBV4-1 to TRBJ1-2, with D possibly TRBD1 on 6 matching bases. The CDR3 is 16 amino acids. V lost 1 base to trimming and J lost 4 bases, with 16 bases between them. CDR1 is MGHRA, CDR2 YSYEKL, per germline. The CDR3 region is CASSQGFVQGLYGYTF. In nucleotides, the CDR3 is TGCGCCAGCAGCCAAGGATTTGTTCAGGGGCTCTATGGCTACACCTTC.

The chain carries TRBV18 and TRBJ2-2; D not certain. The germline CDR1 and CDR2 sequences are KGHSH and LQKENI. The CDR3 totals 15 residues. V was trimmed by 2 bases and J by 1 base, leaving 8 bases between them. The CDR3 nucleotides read TGTGCCAGCTCACCAGTGTCCCTGAACACCGGGGAGCTGTTTTTT. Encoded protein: CASSPVSLNTGELFF.

The CDR3 coding sequence is TGTGCCAGCAGCTCATCGGGACAGGGCTACGAGCAGTACGTC. It specifies CASSSSGQGYEQYV. J is TRBJ2-7 and V is TRBV7-8, with 9 bases matching TRBD1. This CDR3 has 14 residues. Germline V gene lookup returns CDR1 SGHVS and CDR2 FQNEAQ. V shed 4 bases, J shed 3 bases, and the junction held 4 bases outside the gene matches.

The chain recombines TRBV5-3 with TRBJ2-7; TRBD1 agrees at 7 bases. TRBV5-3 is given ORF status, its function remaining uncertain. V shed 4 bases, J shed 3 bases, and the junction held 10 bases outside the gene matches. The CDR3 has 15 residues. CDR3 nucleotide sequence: TGTGCCAGAAGCCGAGACAGGGTATGCTTCTACGAGCAGTACGTC. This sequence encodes CARSRDRVCFYEQYV.

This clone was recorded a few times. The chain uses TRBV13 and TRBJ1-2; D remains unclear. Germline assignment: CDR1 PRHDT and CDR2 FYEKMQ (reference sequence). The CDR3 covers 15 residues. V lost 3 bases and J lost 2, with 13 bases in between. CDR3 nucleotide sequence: TGTGCCAGCAGCTTTGGGTTGCGGCGAAACTATGGCTACACCTTC. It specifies CASSFGLRRNYGYTF.

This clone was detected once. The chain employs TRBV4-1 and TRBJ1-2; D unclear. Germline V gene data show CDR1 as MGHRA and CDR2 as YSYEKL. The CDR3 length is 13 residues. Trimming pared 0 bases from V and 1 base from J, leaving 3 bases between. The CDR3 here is CASSQDGNYGYTF. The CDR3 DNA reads TGCGCCAGCAGCCAAGACGGTAACTATGGCTACACCTTC.